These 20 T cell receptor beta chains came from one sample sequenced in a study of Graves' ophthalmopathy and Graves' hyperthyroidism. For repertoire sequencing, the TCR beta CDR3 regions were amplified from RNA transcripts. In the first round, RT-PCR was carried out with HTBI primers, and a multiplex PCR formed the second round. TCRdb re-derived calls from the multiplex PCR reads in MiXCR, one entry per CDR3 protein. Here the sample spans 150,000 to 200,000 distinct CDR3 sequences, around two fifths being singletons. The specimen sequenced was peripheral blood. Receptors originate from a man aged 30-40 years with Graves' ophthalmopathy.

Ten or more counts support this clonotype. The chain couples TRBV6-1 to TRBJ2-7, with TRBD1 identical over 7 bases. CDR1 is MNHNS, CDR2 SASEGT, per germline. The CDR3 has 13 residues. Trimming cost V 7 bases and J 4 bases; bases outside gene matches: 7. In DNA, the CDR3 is TGTGCCAGCACTAACGGACAGGATTACGAGCAGTACTTC. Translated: CASTNGQDYEQYF.

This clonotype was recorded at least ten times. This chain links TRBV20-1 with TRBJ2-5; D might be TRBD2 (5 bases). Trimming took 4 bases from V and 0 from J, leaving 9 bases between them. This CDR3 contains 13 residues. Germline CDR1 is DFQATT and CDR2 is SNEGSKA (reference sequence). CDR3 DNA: TGCAGTGCTAAGACTACGTACCAAGAGACCCAGTACTTC. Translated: CSAKTTYQETQYF.

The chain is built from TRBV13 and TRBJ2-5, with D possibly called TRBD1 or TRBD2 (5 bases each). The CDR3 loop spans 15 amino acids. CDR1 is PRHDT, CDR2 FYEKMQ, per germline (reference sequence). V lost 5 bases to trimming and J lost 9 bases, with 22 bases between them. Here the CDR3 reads CASSVSGTAKGPQYF. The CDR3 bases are TGTGCCAGCAGCGTCTCCGGGACGGCCAAAGGCCCCCAGTACTTC.

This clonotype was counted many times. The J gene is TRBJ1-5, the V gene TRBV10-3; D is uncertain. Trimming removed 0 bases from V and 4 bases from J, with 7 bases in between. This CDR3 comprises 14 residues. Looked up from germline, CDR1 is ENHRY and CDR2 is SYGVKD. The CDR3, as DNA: TGTGCCATCAGTGAGTCGAGAGGGAATCAGCCCCAGCATTTT. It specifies CAISESRGNQPQHF.

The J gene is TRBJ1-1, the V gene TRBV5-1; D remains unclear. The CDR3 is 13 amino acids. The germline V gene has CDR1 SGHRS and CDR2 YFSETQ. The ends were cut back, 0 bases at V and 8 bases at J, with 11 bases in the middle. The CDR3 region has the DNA TGCGCCAGCAGCTTGGAGTCTCTGTGGGAAGCTTTCTTT. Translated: CASSLESLWEAFF.

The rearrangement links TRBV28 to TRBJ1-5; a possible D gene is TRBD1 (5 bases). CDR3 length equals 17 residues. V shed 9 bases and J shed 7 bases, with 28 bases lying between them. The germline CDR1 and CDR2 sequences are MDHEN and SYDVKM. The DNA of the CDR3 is TGTGCCAGTAACGAGGGCTTGGGACGCCTTCCGAGACAGCCCCAGCATTTT. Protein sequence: CASNEGLGRLPRQPQHF.

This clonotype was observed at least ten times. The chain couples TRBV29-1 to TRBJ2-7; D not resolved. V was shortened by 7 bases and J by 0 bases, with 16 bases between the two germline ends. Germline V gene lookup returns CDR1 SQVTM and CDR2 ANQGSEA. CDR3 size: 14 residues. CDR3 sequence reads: CSAKRRVGSYEQYF. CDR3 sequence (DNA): TGCAGCGCCAAACGAAGGGTAGGCTCCTACGAGCAGTACTTC.

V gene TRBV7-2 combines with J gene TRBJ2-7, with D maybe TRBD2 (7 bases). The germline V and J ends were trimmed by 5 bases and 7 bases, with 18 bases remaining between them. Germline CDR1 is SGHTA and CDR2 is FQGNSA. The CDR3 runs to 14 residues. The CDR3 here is CASSPKVGGGEQYF. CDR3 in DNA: TGTGCCAGCAGCCCTAAAGTAGGGGGAGGGGAGCAGTACTTC.

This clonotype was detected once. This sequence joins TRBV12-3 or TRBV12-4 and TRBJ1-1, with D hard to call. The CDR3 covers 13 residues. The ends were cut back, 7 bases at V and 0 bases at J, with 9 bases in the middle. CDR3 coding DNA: TGTGCCAGCATCCGACGGGTGAACACTGAAGCTTTCTTT. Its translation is CASIRRVNTEAFF.

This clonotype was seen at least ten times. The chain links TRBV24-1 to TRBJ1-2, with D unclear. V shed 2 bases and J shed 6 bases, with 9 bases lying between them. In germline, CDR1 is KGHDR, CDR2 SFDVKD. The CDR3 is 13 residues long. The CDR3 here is CATSDYRGNGYTF. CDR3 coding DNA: TGTGCCACCAGTGATTATCGGGGAAATGGCTACACCTTC.

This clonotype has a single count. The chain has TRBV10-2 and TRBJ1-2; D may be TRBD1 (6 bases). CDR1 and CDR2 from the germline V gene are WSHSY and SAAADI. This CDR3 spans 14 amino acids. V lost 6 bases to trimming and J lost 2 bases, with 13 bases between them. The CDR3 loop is CASRQTGSNYGYTF. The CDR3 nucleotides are TGCGCCAGCAGACAGACAGGCAGCAACTATGGCTACACCTTC.

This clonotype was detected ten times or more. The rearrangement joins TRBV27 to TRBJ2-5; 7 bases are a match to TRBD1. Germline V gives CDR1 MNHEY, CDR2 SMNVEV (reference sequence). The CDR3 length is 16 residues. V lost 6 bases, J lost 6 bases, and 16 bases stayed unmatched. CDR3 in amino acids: CASSKIVAGGGKTQYF. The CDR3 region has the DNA TGTGCCAGCAGCAAAATCGTCGCAGGGGGTGGGAAGACCCAGTACTTC.

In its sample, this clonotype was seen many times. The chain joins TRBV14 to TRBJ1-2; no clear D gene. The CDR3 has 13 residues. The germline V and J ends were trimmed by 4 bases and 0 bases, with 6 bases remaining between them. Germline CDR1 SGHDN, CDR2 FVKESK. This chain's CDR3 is CASSRVSNYGYTF. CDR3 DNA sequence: TGTGCCAGCAGCCGGGTGTCTAACTATGGCTACACCTTC.

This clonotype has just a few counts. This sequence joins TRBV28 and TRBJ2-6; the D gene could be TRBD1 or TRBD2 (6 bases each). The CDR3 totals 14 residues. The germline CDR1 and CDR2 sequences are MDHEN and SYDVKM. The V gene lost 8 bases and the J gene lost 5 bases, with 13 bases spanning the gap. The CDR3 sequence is CASGGTSRANVLTF. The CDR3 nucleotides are TGTGCCAGCGGGGGGACATCGAGGGCCAACGTCCTGACTTTC.

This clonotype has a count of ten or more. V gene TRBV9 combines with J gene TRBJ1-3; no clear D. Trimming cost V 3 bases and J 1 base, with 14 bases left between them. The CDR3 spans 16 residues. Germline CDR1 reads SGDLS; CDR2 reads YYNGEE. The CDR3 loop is CASSGGEARSGNTIYF. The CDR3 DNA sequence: TGTGCCAGCAGCGGCGGGGAGGCCCGATCTGGAAACACCATATATTTT.

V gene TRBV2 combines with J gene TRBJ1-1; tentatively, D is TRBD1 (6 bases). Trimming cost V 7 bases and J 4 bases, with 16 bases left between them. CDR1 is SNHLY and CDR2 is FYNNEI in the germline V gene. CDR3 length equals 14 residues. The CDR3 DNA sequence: TGTGCCAGCACCAAAGACAGGTTTGGCACTGAAGCTTTCTTT. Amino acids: CASTKDRFGTEAFF.

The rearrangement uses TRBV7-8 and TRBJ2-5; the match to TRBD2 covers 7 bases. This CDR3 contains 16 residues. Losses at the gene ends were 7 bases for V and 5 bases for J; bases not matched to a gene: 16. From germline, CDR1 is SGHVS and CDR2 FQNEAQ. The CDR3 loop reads CASNLVWAGVAETQYF. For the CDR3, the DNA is TGTGCCAGCAACCTAGTCTGGGCGGGAGTAGCGGAGACCCAGTACTTC.

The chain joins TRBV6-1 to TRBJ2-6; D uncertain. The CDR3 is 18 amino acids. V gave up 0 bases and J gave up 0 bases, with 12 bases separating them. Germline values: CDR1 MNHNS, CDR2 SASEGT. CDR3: CASSEARPRSSGANVLTF. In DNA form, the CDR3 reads TGTGCCAGCAGTGAAGCGCGACCCCGGTCCTCTGGGGCCAACGTCCTGACTTTC.

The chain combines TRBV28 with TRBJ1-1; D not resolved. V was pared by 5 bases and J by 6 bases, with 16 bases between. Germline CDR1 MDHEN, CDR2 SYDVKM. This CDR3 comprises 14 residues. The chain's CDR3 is CASSPGIPRAEAFF. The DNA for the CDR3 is TGTGCCAGCAGTCCGGGAATCCCACGGGCTGAAGCTTTCTTT.

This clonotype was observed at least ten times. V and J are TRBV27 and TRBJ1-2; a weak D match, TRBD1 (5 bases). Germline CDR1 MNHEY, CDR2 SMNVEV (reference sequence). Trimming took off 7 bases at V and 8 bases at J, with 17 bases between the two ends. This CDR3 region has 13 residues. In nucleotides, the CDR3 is TGTGCCAGCAAGCTCCTCCTGGGGGAAGGCTACACCTTC. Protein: CASKLLLGEGYTF.